These 22 T cell receptor beta chains were sequenced from one sample in a study of post-analysis software for immune sequencing data (dated by TCRdb to between 2014 and 2017). Findings and caveats that apply to the study as a whole: Four or five TRBV segments, including TRBV5-6, TRBV5-1 and TRBV20-1, were significantly more frequent in patients than controls.

The library was prepared using PCR. This sample was sequenced with an Illumina HiSeq 2500. To reduce PCR and sequencing biases, unique molecular identifiers were incorporated into the TCR beta cDNA libraries. TCRdb reran the public reads through fastp at Q25 and MiXCR, keeping productive beta chains. Every entry covers one CDR3 protein and lists the most common genes and DNA from its rows. The table for this sample lists 430,000 or so distinct CDR3 sequences; 30% to 45% of them were counted only once. Around 8% of the sample is in the top ten clones. Antigen specificity for these receptors is unknown. Sequencing was carried out using blood. These receptors all come from a girl aged 2 to 10 with multiple sclerosis.

The genes are TRBV4-1 and TRBJ1-1; D remains unclear. Trimming removed 0 bases at V and 0 bases at J, with 8 bases between. Germline CDR1 and CDR2: MGHRA and YSYEKL. The CDR3 length is 15 residues. The CDR3 here is CASSQDELLNTEAFF. The DNA of the CDR3 is TGCGCCAGCAGCCAAGATGAGCTCTTGAACACTGAAGCTTTCTTT.

The table lists this clonotype with many counts. V gene TRBV12-3 or TRBV12-4 combines with J gene TRBJ2-3, with 9 bases matching TRBD2. With 6 bases clipped from V and 1 base from J, the junction kept 2 bases outside the gene matches. This CDR3 region has 14 residues. The CDR3 nucleotides read TGTGCCAGCAGCAGGACTAGCGGCACAGATACGCAGTATTTT. Protein: CASSRTSGTDTQYF.

The gene calls are TRBV2 and TRBJ2-5; D is unresolved. The J call may be incorrect, as the DNA end agrees better with TRBJ2-7. This CDR3 region has 14 residues. Germline CDR1 is SNHLY and CDR2 is FYNNEI. The CDR3 loop reads CASSEEVSPYEQYF. The CDR3 DNA reads TGTGCCAGCAGTGAAGAGGTGAGCCCCTACGAGCAGTACTTC.

The chain carries TRBV27 and TRBJ2-3; D unresolved. Germline V CDR1 and CDR2: MNHEY, SMNVEV (reference sequence). V was cut by 5 bases and J by 3 bases, with 21 bases left in between. This CDR3 spans 17 amino acids. The CDR3: CASSPKNTRRKTDTQYF. The CDR3 bases are TGTGCCAGCAGTCCTAAAAACACCCGGAGAAAAACAGATACGCAGTATTTT.

This clonotype was seen a handful of times. CDR3 nucleotides: TGTGCCAGCAGCGTCGGACAGTCCCACACTGAAGCTTTCTTT. Residues: CASSVGQSHTEAFF. This chain uses TRBV7-2 with TRBJ1-1, with D perhaps TRBD1 (6 bases). CDR1 is SGHTA, CDR2 FQGNSA, per germline. The CDR3 runs to 14 residues. Trimming took off 5 bases at V and 3 bases at J, with 13 bases between the two ends. The entire variable domain, with the rest obtained from reference TRBV7-2 and TRBJ1-1, is as follows: GAGVSQSPSNKVTEKGKDVELRCDPISGHTALYWYRQSLGQGLEFLIYFQGNSAPDKSGLPSDRFSAERTGGSVSTLTIQRTQQEDSAVYLCASSVGQSHTEAFFGQGTRLTVV.

The chain recombines TRBV7-6 with TRBJ2-3; D is unclear. The ends were cut back, 1 base at V and 6 bases at J, with 14 bases in the middle. In germline, CDR1 is SGHVS, CDR2 FNYEAQ. The CDR3 covers 15 residues. Written as DNA, the CDR3 is TGTGCCAGCAGCTTAGGGAATAGAGCACAGGATACGCAGTATTTT. Translation: CASSLGNRAQDTQYF. Looking up the rest from reference TRBV7-6 and TRBJ2-3 gives the full variable domain: GAGVSQSPRYKVTKRGQDVALRCDPISGHVSLYWYRQALGQGPEFLTYFNYEAQQDKSGLPNDRFSAERPEGSISTLTIQRTEQRDSAMYRCASSLGNRAQDTQYFGPGTRLTVL.

The rearrangement links TRBV6-5 to TRBJ2-4, with 7 bases that match TRBD1. This CDR3 is built from 15 residues. Germline lookup yields CDR1 MNHEY and CDR2 SVGAGI. The trim removed 5 bases at V and 1 base at J, leaving 5 bases unmatched. This chain's CDR3 is CASSGTAKAKNIQYF. The CDR3 nucleotides read TGTGCCAGCAGTGGGACAGCTAAGGCCAAAAACATTCAGTACTTC.

The chain joins TRBV3-1 to TRBJ1-1; TRBD1 matches 11 bases. The CDR3 consists of 17 residues. Germline V gives CDR1 LGHDT, CDR2 YNNKEL (reference sequence). Germline trimming cut 2 bases from V and 7 bases from J; bases unmatched to any gene: 12. Here the CDR3 reads CASSQLLTGTGGGEAFF. The CDR3 bases are TGTGCCAGCAGCCAACTACTTACCGGGACAGGGGGTGGTGAAGCTTTCTTT.

The DNA of the CDR3 is TGCAGCGTTGATGGCCTAGCGGGGGGTTTGTACCAAGAGACCCAGTACTTC. Amino acids: CSVDGLAGGLYQETQYF. The chain employs TRBV29-1 and TRBJ2-5, with 11 bases aligning to TRBD2. The V and J ends lost 3 bases and 0 bases, in that order; junction bases with no gene match: 9. The germline V gene has CDR1 SQVTM and CDR2 ANQGSEA. The length of the CDR3 is 17 residues.

The chain recombines TRBV7-9 with TRBJ1-2; TRBD1 aligns across 11 bases. Germline CDR1 and CDR2: SEHNR and FQNEAQ (reference sequence). CDR3 length: 12 residues. The trim removed 8 bases at V and 7 bases at J, leaving 3 bases unmatched. The CDR3 loop reads CASQGQGAGYTF. CDR3 coding DNA: TGTGCCAGCCAAGGACAGGGGGCTGGCTACACCTTC.

This clonotype was seen a few times. V usage is TRBV12-3 or TRBV12-4 and J usage is TRBJ2-7; possibly TRBD2 for D (5 bases). CDR3 length: 14 residues. The germline V and J ends were trimmed by 7 bases and 0 bases, with 13 bases remaining between them. The CDR3, as DNA: TGTGCCAGCACCTTCGGACTGAGCTCCTACGAGCAGTACTTC. It encodes CASTFGLSSYEQYF.

This clonotype came up a few times. V is TRBV28 and J is TRBJ2-3; D tentatively fits TRBD1 or TRBD2 (5 bases each). The V gene's germline CDR1 is MDHEN and CDR2 SYDVKM. This CDR3 spans 17 amino acids. V was cut by 2 bases and J by 5 bases, with 20 bases left in between. The CDR3 is CASSLGRDAYIGDTQYF. The CDR3 nucleotides read TGTGCCAGCAGTTTAGGTCGGGACGCCTATATTGGAGATACGCAGTATTTT.

V is TRBV29-1 and J is TRBJ2-7; D uncertain. The V end lost 1 base, the J end lost 2 bases, and 3 bases lay between the germline ends. The CDR3 spans 11 residues. Germline V gene lookup returns CDR1 SQVTM and CDR2 ANQGSEA. CDR3 bases: TGCAGCGTTGAAGGCGCCTACGAGCAGTACGTC. Its translation: CSVEGAYEQYV.

The chain couples TRBV27 to TRBJ2-7; 9 bases agree with TRBD1. Trimming took 4 bases from V and 3 from J; bases not matched to a gene: 4. The germline gives CDR1 MNHEY, CDR2 SMNVEV (reference sequence). This CDR3 comprises 14 residues. This CDR3 reads CASSSNRGLYEQYF. The DNA of the CDR3 is TGTGCCAGCAGTTCGAACAGGGGGCTCTACGAGCAGTACTTC.

The sample holds a few counts of this clonotype. This chain joins TRBV5-1 and TRBJ1-5, with 9 positions matching TRBD1. This CDR3 has 16 residues. Looked up from germline, CDR1 is SGHRS and CDR2 is YFSETQ. With 0 bases clipped from V and 6 bases from J, the junction kept 7 bases outside the gene matches. CDR3 residues: CASSLGTGVGPQPQHF. The CDR3 DNA sequence: TGCGCCAGCAGCTTGGGGACAGGGGTGGGACCTCAGCCCCAGCATTTT.

This clonotype was seen only a few times. The DNA of the CDR3 is TGCGCCAGCAGCTTGGGCAGTTCTGGTGGCGATTCACCCCTCCACTTT. This codes for CASSLGSSGGDSPLHF. The chain carries TRBV5-1 and TRBJ1-6; D is undetermined. V was cut by 0 bases and J by 8 bases, with 15 bases left in between. Per germline, CDR1 SGHRS and CDR2 YFSETQ. The CDR3 loop spans 16 amino acids. Variable domain in full (rest from reference TRBV5-1 and TRBJ1-6): KAGVTQTPRYLIKTRGQQVTLSCSPISGHRSVSWYQQTPGQGLQFLFEYFSETQRNKGNFPGRFSGRQFSNSRSEMNVSTLELGDSALYLCASSLGSSGGDSPLHFGNGTRLTVT.

The table lists this clonotype with a few counts. The chain couples TRBV20-1 to TRBJ1-1; D is unclear. Germline lookup yields CDR1 DFQATT and CDR2 SNEGSKA (reference sequence). V lost 0 bases, J lost 1 base, and 15 bases lay in between. This CDR3 region has 16 residues. The CDR3 region is CSARDFDGPRNTEAFF. CDR3 sequence (DNA): TGCAGTGCTAGAGATTTTGACGGCCCCAGGAACACTGAAGCTTTCTTT.

This sequence joins TRBV4-1 and TRBJ1-1; D call uncertain. The V end lost 3 bases, the J end lost 0 bases, and 5 bases lay between the germline ends. Per germline, CDR1 MGHRA and CDR2 YSYEKL. The length of the CDR3 is 13 residues. The CDR3 region has the DNA TGCGCCAGCAGCCATCGAATGAACACTGAAGCTTTCTTT. Translation gives CASSHRMNTEAFF.

The chain joins TRBV4-2 to TRBJ1-1, with 8 bases identical to TRBD1. J lost 0 bases, V lost 4 bases, and 4 bases had no gene match. Germline V gives CDR1 LGHNA, CDR2 YNFKEQ. The CDR3 extends over 15 amino acids. CDR3 in amino acids: CASSLTTGVNTEAFF. For the CDR3, the DNA is TGTGCCAGCAGCCTAACGACAGGGGTGAACACTGAAGCTTTCTTT.

The rearrangement links TRBV15 to TRBJ1-1; D gene unclear. The germline V gene has CDR1 LNHNV and CDR2 YYDKDF (reference sequence). Trimming removed 1 base from V and 0 bases from J, with 3 bases in between. The CDR3 is made up of 13 amino acids. The CDR3 reads CATSRGLNTEAFF. For the CDR3, the DNA is TGTGCCACCAGCAGAGGATTGAACACTGAAGCTTTCTTT.

This clonotype has a handful of counts. The rearrangement links TRBV28 to TRBJ2-5; no clear D. This CDR3 spans 14 amino acids. CDR1 MDHEN and CDR2 SYDVKM come from the germline V gene. V was pared by 6 bases and J by 0 bases, with 11 bases between. The CDR3 nucleotides read TGTGCCAGCAGGGGGAAGTGGTACCAAGAGACCCAGTACTTC. Residues: CASRGKWYQETQYF.

This clonotype showed up just a few times. CDR3 loop: CASSPPNIGTATYEQYF. Here the CDR3 DNA reads TGTGCCAGCTCACCACCGAATATCGGGACGGCAACCTACGAGCAGTACTTC. The chain couples TRBV18 to TRBJ2-7; D possibly uses TRBD1 or TRBD2 (5 bases each). The germline V gene encodes CDR1 KGHSH and CDR2 LQKENI. The CDR3 sequence is 17 residues long. V lost 0 bases and J lost 2, with 17 bases in between.